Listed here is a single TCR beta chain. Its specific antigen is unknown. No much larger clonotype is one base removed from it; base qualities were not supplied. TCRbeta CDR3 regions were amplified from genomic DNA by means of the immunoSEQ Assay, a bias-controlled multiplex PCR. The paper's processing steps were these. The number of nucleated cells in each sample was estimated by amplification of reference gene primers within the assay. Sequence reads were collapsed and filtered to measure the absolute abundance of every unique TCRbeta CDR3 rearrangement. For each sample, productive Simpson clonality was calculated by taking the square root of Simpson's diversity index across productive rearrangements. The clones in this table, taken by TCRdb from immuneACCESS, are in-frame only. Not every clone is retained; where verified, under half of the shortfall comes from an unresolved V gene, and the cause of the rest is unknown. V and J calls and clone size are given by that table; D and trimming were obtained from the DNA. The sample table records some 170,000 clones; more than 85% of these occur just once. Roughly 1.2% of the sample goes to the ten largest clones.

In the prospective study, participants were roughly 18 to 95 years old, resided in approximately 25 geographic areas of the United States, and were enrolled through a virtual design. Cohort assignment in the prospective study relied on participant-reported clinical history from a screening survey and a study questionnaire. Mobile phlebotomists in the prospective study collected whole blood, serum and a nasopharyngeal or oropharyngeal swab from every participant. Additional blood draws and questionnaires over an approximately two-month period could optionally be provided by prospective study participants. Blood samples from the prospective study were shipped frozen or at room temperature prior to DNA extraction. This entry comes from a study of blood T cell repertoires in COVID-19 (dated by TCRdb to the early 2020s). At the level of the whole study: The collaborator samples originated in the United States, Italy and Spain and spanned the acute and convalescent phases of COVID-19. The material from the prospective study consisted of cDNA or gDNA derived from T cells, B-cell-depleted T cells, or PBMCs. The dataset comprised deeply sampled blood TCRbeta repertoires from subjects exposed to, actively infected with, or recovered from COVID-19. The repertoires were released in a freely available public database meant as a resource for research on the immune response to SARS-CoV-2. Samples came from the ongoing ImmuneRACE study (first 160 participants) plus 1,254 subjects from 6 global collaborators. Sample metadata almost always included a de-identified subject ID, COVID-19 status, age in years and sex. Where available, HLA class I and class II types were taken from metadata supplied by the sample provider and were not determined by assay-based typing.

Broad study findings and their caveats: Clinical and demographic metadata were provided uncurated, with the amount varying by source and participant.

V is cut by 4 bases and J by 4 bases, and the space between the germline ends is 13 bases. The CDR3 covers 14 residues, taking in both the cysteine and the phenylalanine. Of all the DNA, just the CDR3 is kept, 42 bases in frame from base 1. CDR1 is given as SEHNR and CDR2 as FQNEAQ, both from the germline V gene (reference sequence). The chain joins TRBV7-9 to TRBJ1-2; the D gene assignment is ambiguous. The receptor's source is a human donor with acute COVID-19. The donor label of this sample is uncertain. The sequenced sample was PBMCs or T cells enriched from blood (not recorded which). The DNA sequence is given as TGTGCCAGCAGCTCGCAAGACGGGAGCTATGGCTACACCTTC. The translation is CASSSQDGSYGYTF.